This T cell receptor beta chain was recovered during a study of T cell repertoires in cytomegalovirus infection. Overall study context: Used in the study were CMV epitopes, some recently identified and HLA-C-restricted, others well-studied and HLA-B-restricted. Matching HLA type and CMV infection were both indicated by public TCR beta signatures.

This clonotype was counted at least ten times. Its antigen is still unknown. General study points: Based on cumulative public TCR beta family frequency, carriers of CMV plus the relevant HLA were identified. Dominating the ex vivo response were TCR beta clonotypes that were CMV-specific and HLA-C-restricted.

One entry per CDR3 protein, called by TCRdb with MiXCR from the reads. The sample comprises some 99,000 distinct CDR3 sequences, 29% of which are singletons, and 80% to 90% rests with the top ten. Germline V CDR1 and CDR2: SGHVS, FQNEAQ. Unmatched junction bases numbered 9, after V lost 3 bases and J lost 8 bases. The CDR3 loop spans 17 amino acids. The material was CD8+ T cells from cultured PBMCs, obtained from culture after CMV antigen stimulation. This clonotype was sampled from a human donor in good health (CMV status not recorded). Some clones in this sample may be carry-over from other donors' samples. The gene calls are TRBV7-8 and TRBJ2-1, with 14 bases identical to TRBD2. The CDR3 DNA reads TGTGCCAGCAGCTTTTGGACTAGCGGGGGGAGGGACGATGAGCAGTTCTTC. The encoded protein is CASSFWTSGGRDDEQFF.